This is a list of T cell receptor beta chains from one sample in a study of T cells in Graves' hyperthyroidism and ophthalmopathy. Using its own MiXCR run on the multiplex PCR reads, TCRdb lists one record per CDR3 protein. Among roughly 580,000 distinct CDR3 sequences listed, approximately 14% were seen once. The source material was blood. The source is a woman aged 25 to 39 with Graves' hyperthyroidism that later progressed to Graves' ophthalmopathy. Both conserved end residues are part of each CDR3. D genes are given only for firm matches. Size values are once, few and many counts, or a class for expanded clones, and some rows have none.

CDR3 length,J gene,clone size,D gene,V gene,CDR3 DNA,CDR3 protein
15,TRBJ2-5,many,NA,TRBV7-9,TGTGCCAGCAGCTTAAACAGGCCTAACCAAGAGACCCAGTACTTC,CASSLNRPNQETQYF
13,TRBJ2-5,many,NA,TRBV25-1,TGTGCCAGCAGTGCGGAAGGGTTTTCGGCCCAGTACTTC,CASSAEGFSAQYF
15,TRBJ2-5,NA,NA,TRBV4-2,TGTGCCAGCAGCCAAGACAGAGGAGGTATGGAGACCCAGTACTTC,CASSQDRGGMETQYF
15,TRBJ2-5,many,TRBD1,TRBV10-3,TGTGCCATCAGTGATCTTACAGGGGAAAAAGAGACCCAGTACTTC,CAISDLTGEKETQYF
15,TRBJ2-3,NA,NA,TRBV12-5,TGTGCTAGTGCCCGAGGAGGCCCCGGGTCAGATACGCAGTATTTT,CASARGGPGSDTQYF
15,TRBJ2-7,many,TRBD2,TRBV6-5,TGTGCCAGCAGTTACAACGGGGGGACGGCATACGAGCAGTACTTC,CASSYNGGTAYEQYF
16,TRBJ2-7,few,NA,TRBV7-3,TGTGCCAGCGCCTCCCCGTGGGGGGAGAAGCGTGACGAGCAGTACTTC,CASASPWGEKRDEQYF
20,TRBJ2-3,many,TRBD1,TRBV7-6,TGTGCCAGCAGCTTCAGGGCCGGGACAGGTCCTCAACACGTCACAGATACGCAGTATTTT,CASSFRAGTGPQHVTDTQYF
15,TRBJ2-3,many,NA,TRBV28,TGTGCCAGCAGCGGATGGTCGGGGTACACAGATACGCAGTATTTT,CASSGWSGYTDTQYF
16,TRBJ2-7,NA,NA,TRBV7-2,TGTGCCAGCAGCTTAGAAGCTTACGACAACTCCTACGAGCAGTACTTC,CASSLEAYDNSYEQYF
10,TRBJ2-3,many,NA,TRBV18,TGTGCCAGCCGGGACAAGGCGCAGTATTTT,CASRDKAQYF
13,TRBJ1-1,NA,NA,TRBV11-3,TGTGCCAGCAGCTTAGTTTTCCTCGGTGAAGCTTTCTTT,CASSLVFLGEAFF
15,TRBJ1-5,few,NA,TRBV18,TGTGCCAGCTCACCGAGTTGGGGGCGTAATCAGCCCCAGCATTTT,CASSPSWGRNQPQHF
17,TRBJ2-1,NA,TRBD2,TRBV4-3,TGCGCCAGCAGCCCGTCAGCGGGAGGGAGCTCCTACAATGAGCAGTTCTTC,CASSPSAGGSSYNEQFF
14,TRBJ2-7,many,TRBD2,TRBV20-1,TGCAGTGCCACTAGCGGGAGGGGTGGATACGAGCAGTACTTC,CSATSGRGGYEQYF
14,TRBJ1-2,few,NA,TRBV19,TGTGCCAGTACCGCCCAACCGGGGGTCTATGGCTACACCTTC,CASTAQPGVYGYTF
14,TRBJ1-1,NA,NA,TRBV20-1,TGCAGTGCTAGAATCCGTCGGGGCAAATCTGAAGCTTTCTTT,CSARIRRGKSEAFF
15,TRBJ1-5,many,TRBD1,TRBV12-3/TRBV12-4,TGTGCCAGCAGTTTAGAACAGGGGGCTTATCAGCCCCAGCATTTT,CASSLEQGAYQPQHF
16,TRBJ2-7,many,NA,TRBV3-1,TGTGCCAGCAGCCAAGGGGGGCGGTTTTCGGCCTACGAGCAGTACTTC,CASSQGGRFSAYEQYF
15,TRBJ2-5,few,TRBD2,TRBV5-6,TGTGCCAGCAGCGCACTAGCGGGAGGTAAAGAGACCCAGTACTTC,CASSALAGGKETQYF
14,TRBJ1-1,many,NA,TRBV5-5,TGTGCCAGCAGCCCGGGATTTATGAACACTGAAGCTTTCTTT,CASSPGFMNTEAFF
14,TRBJ2-2,NA,NA,TRBV19,TGTCCCAGCCGGAAGGGACCAGCGGTCTGGGAGCTGTTTTTT,CPSRKGPAVWELFF
15,TRBJ2-2,many,TRBD2,TRBV11-2,TGTGCCAGCAGCGCCCGACTAGCGGGTACCGGGGAGCTGTTTTTT,CASSARLAGTGELFF
13,TRBJ2-1,many,NA,TRBV6-5,TGTGCCAGCAGTTACTCGAGATACAATGAGCAGTTCTTC,CASSYSRYNEQFF
16,TRBJ2-5,few,TRBD2,TRBV7-7,TGTGCTAGCAGCCAATCAGCTAGCGGGAGGATGGAGACCCAGTACTTC,CASSQSASGRMETQYF
15,TRBJ1-1,many,NA,TRBV20-1,TGCAGTGCTAGAGATCCACGAGGGGCGGACACTGAAGCTTTCTTT,CSARDPRGADTEAFF
14,TRBJ2-7,many,NA,TRBV7-2,TGTGCCAGCAGAAGGGCGCCTACAGAAGACGAGCAGTACTTC,CASRRAPTEDEQYF
15,TRBJ2-1,many,TRBD2,TRBV27,TGTGCCAGCATCCTAAGCGGGAGCTCCTACAATGAGCAGTTCTTC,CASILSGSSYNEQFF
14,TRBJ1-1,many,NA,TRBV27,TGTGCCAGCAAGGTCTTTTCGGTGAACACTGAAGCTTTCTTT,CASKVFSVNTEAFF
11,TRBJ1-2,many,NA,TRBV2,TGTGCCAGCAGTGACAGGGCGGCTAGAACCTTC,CASSDRAARTF
17,TRBJ1-5,few,NA,TRBV6-4,TGTGCCAGCACCTTATGGGGACGGTGCCTTAGCAATCAGCCCCAGCATTTT,CASTLWGRCLSNQPQHF
15,TRBJ2-2,few,NA,TRBV7-7,TGTGCTAGCAGCTTAGTCGAGTACTCCACCGGGGAGCTGTTTTTT,CASSLVEYSTGELFF
15,TRBJ2-5,NA,TRBD2,TRBV5-8,TGTGCCAGCAGCTTGACTAGCGGATCTCAAGAGACCCAGTACTTC,CASSLTSGSQETQYF
13,TRBJ1-1,many,TRBD1,TRBV30,TGTGCCTGGAAGGGACAGATGAACACTGAAGCTTTCTTT,CAWKGQMNTEAFF
13,TRBJ2-2,many,NA,TRBV12-3/TRBV12-4,TGTGCCAGCAGTTTCCTGGAATCCGGGGAGCTGTTTTTT,CASSFLESGELFF
17,TRBJ1-3,many,NA,TRBV28,TGTGCCAGCAGTACCCCGGGCAAGGGCAGGGATGGAAACACCATATATTTT,CASSTPGKGRDGNTIYF
13,TRBJ2-1,few,NA,TRBV29-1,TGCAGCGGATTAGTAGTTTACTACAATGAGCAGTTCTTC,CSGLVVYYNEQFF
14,TRBJ1-5,few,NA,TRBV11-3,TGTGCCAGCAGCCGGGGGGGCCCTAATCAGCCCCAGCATTTT,CASSRGGPNQPQHF
14,TRBJ1-2,many,NA,TRBV30,TGTGCCTGGAGTCTAGTGAGGTCTAACTATGGCTACACCTTC,CAWSLVRSNYGYTF
12,TRBJ1-1,few,TRBD1,TRBV30,TGTGCCTGGGGCCGACAGGGGGCCCGTGCTTTCTTT,CAWGRQGARAFF
16,TRBJ2-3,few,TRBD2,TRBV5-4,TGTGCCAGCAGCCCAGTAGCGGGAGGGCCGAAAGATACGCAGTATTTT,CASSPVAGGPKDTQYF